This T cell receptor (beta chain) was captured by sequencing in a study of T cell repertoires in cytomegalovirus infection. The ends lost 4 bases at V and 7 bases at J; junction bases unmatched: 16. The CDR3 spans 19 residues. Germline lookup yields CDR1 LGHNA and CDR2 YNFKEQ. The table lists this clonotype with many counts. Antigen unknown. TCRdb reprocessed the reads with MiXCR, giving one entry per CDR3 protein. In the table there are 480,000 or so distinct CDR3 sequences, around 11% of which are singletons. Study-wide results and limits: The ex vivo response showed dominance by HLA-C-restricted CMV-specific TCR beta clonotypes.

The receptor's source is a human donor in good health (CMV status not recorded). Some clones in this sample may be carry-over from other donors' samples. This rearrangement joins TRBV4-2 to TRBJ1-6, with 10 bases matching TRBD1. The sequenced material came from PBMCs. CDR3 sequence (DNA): TGTGCCAGCAGCCCGCGGGACAGGGGAGCCCTTGGTAGGAATTCACCCCTCCACTTT. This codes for CASSPRDRGALGRNSPLHF.